The 19 T cell receptor beta chains in this list originate from one sample, sequenced in a study of shared clonotypes between healthy human individuals. Only in-frame clones appear in the TCRdb table, and some are missing; sequencing was by immunoSEQ multiplex PCR. The data show 500,000 to 650,000 clones, around 77% seen once. Sequenced: PBMCs. Receptor source: a woman aged 40 to 50 in good health. Some clones in this sample may be carry-over from other donors' samples.

The rearrangement joins TRBV30 to TRBJ1-5; D perhaps matches TRBD1 (6 bases). In germline, CDR1 is GTSNPN, CDR2 SVGIG (reference sequence). V was shortened by 5 bases and J by 7 bases, with 15 bases between the two germline ends. This CDR3 region has 13 residues. Here the CDR3 reads CAWDTGKGQPQHF. CDR3 nucleotide sequence: TGTGCCTGGGATACAGGGAAAGGGCAGCCCCAGCATTTT.

With regard to this clone: A far more abundant clone sits one base away, making this likely a read error. This chain joins TRBV11-2 and TRBJ2-1; 9 bases fit TRBD2. Germline V gene sequence: CDR1 SGHAT, CDR2 FQNNGV. This CDR3 has 15 amino acids. Losses at the gene ends were 5 bases for V and 4 bases for J; bases not matched to a gene: 6. CDR3 amino acids: CASSAQAGGYNEQFF. CDR3 bases: TGTGCCAGCAGCGCGCAAGCGGGAGGATACAATGAGCAGTTCTTC.

V is TRBV7-9 and J is TRBJ2-6; no clear D gene. Trimming shortened V by 2 bases and J by 0 bases, and 11 bases separated the two germline ends. The CDR3 is made up of 17 amino acids. Per germline, CDR1 SEHNR and CDR2 FQNEAQ (reference sequence). The CDR3 DNA is TGTGCCAGCAGCTTAAGGTACGGCGACTCTGGGGCCAACGTCCTGACTTTC. Translated: CASSLRYGDSGANVLTF.

The J gene is TRBJ2-7, the V gene TRBV6-5; a possible D gene is TRBD1 (5 bases). The CDR3 runs 13 residues. The germline CDR1 and CDR2 sequences are MNHEY and SVGAGI. V lost 8 bases and J 6 bases, leaving 17 bases between the germline ends. CDR3 nucleotide sequence: TGTGCCAGCGGCCAAGGGGTGGGGTTCGAGCAGTACTTC. Its translation is CASGQGVGFEQYF.

The J gene is TRBJ2-1, the V gene TRBV14; no definite D call. Germline V gene data show CDR1 as SGHDN and CDR2 as FVKESK. Deletions cut 0 bases from V and 1 base from J, with 7 bases between. This CDR3 is 15 amino acids long. This CDR3 reads CASSQEVGSYNEQFF. CDR3 in DNA: TGTGCCAGCAGCCAAGAGGTGGGGTCCTACAATGAGCAGTTCTTC.

The chain is built from TRBV5-5 and TRBJ2-6; 7 bases map to TRBD2. CDR3 length: 16 residues. V dropped 4 bases and J dropped 0; count of bases not matched to a gene: 4. The germline CDR1 and CDR2 sequences are SGHKS and YYEKEE (reference sequence). CDR3 sequence reads: CASSTGLRSGANVLTF. The CDR3 region has the DNA TGTGCCAGCAGCACGGGACTACGCTCTGGGGCCAACGTCCTGACTTTC. Full variable domain (missing parts from reference TRBV5-5 and TRBJ2-6): DAGVTQSPTHLIKTRGQQVTLRCSPISGHKSVSWYQQVLGQGPQFIFQYYEKEERGRGNFPDRFSARQFPNYSSELNVNALLLGDSALYLCASSTGLRSGANVLTFGAGSRLTVL.

V usage is TRBV5-1 and J usage is TRBJ1-4; D perhaps matches TRBD1 (5 bases). The germline V gene encodes CDR1 SGHRS and CDR2 YFSETQ. CDR3 length equals 15 residues. Trimming shortened V by 4 bases and J by 3 bases, and 13 bases separated the two germline ends. The CDR3 nucleotides are TGCGCCAGCAGCAGTTCTGACAGCCCTAATGAAAAACTGTTTTTT. It codes for CASSSSDSPNEKLFF.

The rearrangement joins TRBV4-2 to TRBJ1-5, with 11 nucleotides matching TRBD1. Germline lookup yields CDR1 LGHNA and CDR2 YNFKEQ. The ends lost 1 base at V and 0 bases at J; junction bases unmatched: 5. The CDR3 covers 18 residues. CDR3 sequence reads: CASSQGTGGRNSNQPQHF. In DNA form, the CDR3 reads TGTGCCAGCAGCCAAGGGACAGGGGGCCGAAATAGCAATCAGCCCCAGCATTTT.

Concerning this clone itself: Other DNA sequences in the sample encode the same CDR3. The V gene is TRBV5-4, the J gene TRBJ1-5; D may be TRBD1 (5 bases). Germline lookup yields CDR1 SGHNT and CDR2 YYREEE (reference sequence). The length of the CDR3 is 13 residues. Trimming took 4 bases from V and 1 from J, leaving 6 bases between them. The chain's CDR3 is CASSRDSNQPQHF. DNA for the CDR3: TGTGCCAGCAGCCGGGACAGCAATCAGCCCCAGCATTTT. The whole variable domain, filled in from reference TRBV5-4 and TRBJ1-5, reads ETGVTQSPTHLIKTRGQQVTLRCSSQSGHNTVSWYQQALGQGPQFIFQYYREEENGRGNFPPRFSGLQFPNYSSELNVNALELDDSALYLCASSRDSNQPQHFGDGTRLSIL.

This chain connects TRBV6-5 to TRBJ1-2, with D perhaps matching TRBD1 (5 bases). CDR1 is MNHEY and CDR2 is SVGAGI in the germline V gene. V was trimmed by 5 bases and J by 3 bases, leaving 10 bases between them. The CDR3 sequence is 13 residues long. This CDR3 reads CASSPGPHYGYTF. CDR3 in DNA: TGTGCCAGCAGTCCGGGACCCCACTATGGCTACACCTTC.

The chain links TRBV4-1 to TRBJ2-3; 9 bases map to TRBD2. The CDR3 consists of 15 residues. Germline lookup yields CDR1 MGHRA and CDR2 YSYEKL. J lost 2 bases, V lost 5 bases, and 5 bases had no gene match. The CDR3 sequence is CASSMLAGFTDTQYF. The CDR3 DNA reads TGCGCCAGCAGCATGCTAGCGGGATTCACAGATACGCAGTATTTT.

In its sample, this clone was seen a few times. The chain has TRBV27 and TRBJ1-5; no firm D call. This CDR3 is 12 amino acids long. V lost 4 bases, J lost 4 bases, and 5 bases lay in between. The germline CDR1 and CDR2 sequences are MNHEY and SMNVEV (reference sequence). The CDR3, as DNA: TGTGCCAGCAGTTCAATTAATCAGCCCCAGCATTTT. It is translated as CASSSINQPQHF.

This chain joins TRBV4-1 and TRBJ2-2, with TRBD2 as a possible D gene (5 bases). Trimming removed 3 bases at V and 5 bases at J, with 13 bases between. The CDR3 loop spans 15 amino acids. CDR1 and CDR2 from the germline V gene are MGHRA and YSYEKL. The CDR3 nucleotides read TGCGCCAGCAGCCAGCCACCCGGCGGGACCGGGGAGCTGTTTTTT. Protein: CASSQPPGGTGELFF.

J is TRBJ1-4 and V is TRBV5-4, with TRBD1 identical over 8 bases. Trimming at V came to 3 bases and at J to 7 bases, leaving 11 bases not matched to a gene. Germline CDR1 is SGHNT and CDR2 is YYREEE (reference sequence). CDR3 length: 16 amino acids. CDR3 coding DNA: TGTGCCAGCAGCTCCGGACAGGGCGGATTGGGTGAAAAACTGTTTTTT. It translates to CASSSGQGGLGEKLFF.

This clone was recorded once. The V gene is TRBV15, the J gene TRBJ1-5; 8 positions match TRBD1. This CDR3 has 16 amino acids. CDR1 LNHNV and CDR2 YYDKDF come from the germline V gene (reference sequence). The junction had 9 bases not matched to a gene; V was cut back by 2 bases and J by 6 bases. CDR3 protein: CATSRPWTGNIQPQHF. As DNA, the CDR3 is TGTGCCACCAGCAGACCCTGGACAGGGAATATTCAGCCCCAGCATTTT.

This clone was observed once. The chain carries TRBV2 and TRBJ1-2; TRBD1 matches 9 bases. After removal of 1 base from V and 6 bases from J, the junction contained 6 bases not matched to a gene. The germline V gene has CDR1 SNHLY and CDR2 FYNNEI. CDR3 length: 15 amino acids. The CDR3 bases are TGTGCCAGCAGTGAAGAAACAGGGGGCTATGATGGCTACACCTTC. It encodes CASSEETGGYDGYTF.

The chain combines TRBV7-3 with TRBJ2-3; 12 nucleotides agree with TRBD2. CDR1 is SGHTA, CDR2 FQGTGA, per germline. This CDR3 has 16 residues. The junction had 4 bases not matched to a gene; V was cut back by 5 bases and J by 1 base. CDR3 in amino acids: CASSETSGRGTDTQYF. CDR3 bases: TGTGCCAGCAGCGAGACTAGCGGGAGAGGCACAGATACGCAGTATTTT.

Details on this clone: A much larger clonotype is one base distant, so this may be a read error. Different DNA sequences within this sample yield the same CDR3. V usage is TRBV15 and J usage is TRBJ2-7; D possibly matches TRBD1 or TRBD2 (5 bases each). V lost 6 bases to trimming and J lost 2 bases, with 14 bases between them. Germline V gives CDR1 LNHNV, CDR2 YYDKDF (reference sequence). This CDR3 region has 14 residues. The CDR3 nucleotides are TGTGCCACCAGTAGTTGGGACCAAACCTACGAGCAGTACTTC. Amino acids: CATSSWDQTYEQYF. The full variable domain, completed using reference TRBV15 and TRBJ2-7, is DAMVIQNPRYQVTQFGKPVTLSCSQTLNHNVMYWYQQKSSQAPKLLFHYYDKDFNNEADTPDNFQSRRPNTSFCFLDIRSPGLGDTAMYLCATSSWDQTYEQYFGPGTRLTVT.

Regarding this clone: Mismatch with germline at one junction end may stem from a read error. Other DNA sequences in the sample encode the same CDR3. This chain uses TRBV5-4 with TRBJ2-7; D remains ambiguous. Germline V gene lookup returns CDR1 SGHNT and CDR2 YYREEE (reference sequence). CDR3 size: 14 residues. The CDR3 DNA follows: TGTGCCAGCAGCCTGGACGGCGTTCGTCACGAGCAATACTTC. Protein product: CASSLDGVRHEQYF.